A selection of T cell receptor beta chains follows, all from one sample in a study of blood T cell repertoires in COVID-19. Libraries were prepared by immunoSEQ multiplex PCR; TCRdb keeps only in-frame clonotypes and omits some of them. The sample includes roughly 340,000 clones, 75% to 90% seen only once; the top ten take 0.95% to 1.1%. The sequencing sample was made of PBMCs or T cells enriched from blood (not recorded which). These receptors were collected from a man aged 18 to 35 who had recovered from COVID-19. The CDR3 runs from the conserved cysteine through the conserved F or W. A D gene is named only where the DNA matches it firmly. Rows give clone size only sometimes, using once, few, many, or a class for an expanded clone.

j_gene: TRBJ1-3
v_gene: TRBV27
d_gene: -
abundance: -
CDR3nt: TGTGCCAGCAGAGACAGCCCTAATGGAAACACCATATATTTT
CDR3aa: CASRDSPNGNTIYF

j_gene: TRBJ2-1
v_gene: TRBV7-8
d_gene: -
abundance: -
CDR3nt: TGTGCCAGCAGCCAACGGCGGGATGGTGAGCAGTTCTTC
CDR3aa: CASSQRRDGEQFF

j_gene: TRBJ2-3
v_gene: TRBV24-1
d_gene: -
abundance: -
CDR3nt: TGTGCCACCAGTGATACGAGAAGCACAGATACGCAGTATTTT
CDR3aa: CATSDTRSTDTQYF

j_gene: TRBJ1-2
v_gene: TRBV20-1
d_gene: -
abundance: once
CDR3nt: TGCAGTGTAAACAGCCTCTATGGCTACACCTTC
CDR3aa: CSVNSLYGYTF

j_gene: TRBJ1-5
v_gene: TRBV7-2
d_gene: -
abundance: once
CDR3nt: TGTGCCAGCAGCTTAGTCGGGGGAGGCAATCAGCCCCAGCATTTT
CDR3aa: CASSLVGGGNQPQHF

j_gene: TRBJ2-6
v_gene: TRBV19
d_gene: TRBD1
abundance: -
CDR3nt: TGTGCCAGTAGTATAGCAGGGGGCGGTGGGGCCAACGTCCTGACTTTC
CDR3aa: CASSIAGGGGANVLTF

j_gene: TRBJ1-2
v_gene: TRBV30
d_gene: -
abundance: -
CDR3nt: TGTGCCTGGAGTGTACTCACGATCGGCTACACCTTC
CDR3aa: CAWSVLTIGYTF

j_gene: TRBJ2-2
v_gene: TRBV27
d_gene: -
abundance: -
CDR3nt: TGTGCCAGCCGACCTCAGGGATCCGGGGAGCTGTTTTTT
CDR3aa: CASRPQGSGELFF

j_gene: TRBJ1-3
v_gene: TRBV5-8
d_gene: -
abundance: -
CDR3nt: TGTGCCAGCAGCTCAAGGACAGCCGGCTCTGGAAACACCATATATTTT
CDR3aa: CASSSRTAGSGNTIYF

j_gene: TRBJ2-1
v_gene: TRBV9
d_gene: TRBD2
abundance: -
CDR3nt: TGTGCCAGCAGCGTAGGATTAGCGGGGTACAATGAGCAGTTCTTC
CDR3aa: CASSVGLAGYNEQFF

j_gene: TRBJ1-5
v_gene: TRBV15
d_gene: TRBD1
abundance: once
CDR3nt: TGTGCCACCAGCAATGACAGGGGGGAGAATCAGCCCCAGCATTTT
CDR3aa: CATSNDRGENQPQHF

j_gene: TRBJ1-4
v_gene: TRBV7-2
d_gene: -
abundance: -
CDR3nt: TGTGCCAGCAGCTTAGGGGGCCCACGAAATGAAAAACTGTTTTTT
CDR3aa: CASSLGGPRNEKLFF

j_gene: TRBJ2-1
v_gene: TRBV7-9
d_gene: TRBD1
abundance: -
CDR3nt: TGTGCCAGCAGCCCGCTGACAGGGTCGGATGAGCAGTTCTTC
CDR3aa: CASSPLTGSDEQFF

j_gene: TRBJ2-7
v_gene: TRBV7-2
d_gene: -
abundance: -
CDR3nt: TGTGCCAGCACCGGGACTGGTGAGCAGTACTTC
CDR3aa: CASTGTGEQYF

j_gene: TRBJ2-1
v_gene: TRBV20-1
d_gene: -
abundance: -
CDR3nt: TGCAGTGCCCAATCTATTAGTGAGCAGTTCTTC
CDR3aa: CSAQSISEQFF

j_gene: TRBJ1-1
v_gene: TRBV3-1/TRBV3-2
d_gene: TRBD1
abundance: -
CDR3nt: TGTGCCAGCAGCCCACCGGACAGGGCGGACACTGAAGCTTTCTTT
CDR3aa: CASSPPDRADTEAFF

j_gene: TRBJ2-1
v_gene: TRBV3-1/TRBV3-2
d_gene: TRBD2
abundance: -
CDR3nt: TGTGCCAGCAGACTAGCGGCGAATGAGCAGTTCTTC
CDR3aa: CASRLAANEQFF

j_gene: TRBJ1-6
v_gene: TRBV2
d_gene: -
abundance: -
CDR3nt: TGTGCCAGCGGGGCCGGACAGAATAATTCACCCCTCCACTTT
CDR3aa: CASGAGQNNSPLHF

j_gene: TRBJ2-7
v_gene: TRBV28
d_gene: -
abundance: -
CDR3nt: TGTGCCAGCTCCCGGGAACCCTACGAGCAGTACTTC
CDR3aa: CASSREPYEQYF

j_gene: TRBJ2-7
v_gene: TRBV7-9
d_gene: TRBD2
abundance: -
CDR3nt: TGTGCCAGCAGCTTAAAACTAGCGGGTTCCTACGAGCAGTACTTC
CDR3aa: CASSLKLAGSYEQYF

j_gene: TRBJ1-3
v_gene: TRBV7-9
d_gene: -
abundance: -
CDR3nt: TGTGCCAGCAGCTTAGCAGAGAAGAACACCATATATTTT
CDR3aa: CASSLAEKNTIYF

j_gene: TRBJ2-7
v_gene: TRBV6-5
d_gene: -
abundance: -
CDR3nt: TGTGCCAGCAGTCAAAGACAGGCCTACGAGCAGTACTTC
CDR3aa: CASSQRQAYEQYF

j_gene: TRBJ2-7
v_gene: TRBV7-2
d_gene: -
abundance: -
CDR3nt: TGTGCCAGCAAAGAGACGGCTAGCTTCGGGAACGAGCAGTACTTC
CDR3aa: CASKETASFGNEQYF

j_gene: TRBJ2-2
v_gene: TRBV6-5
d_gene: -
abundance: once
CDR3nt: TGTGCCACCCGACAGTTACTCACCGGGGAGCTGTTTTTT
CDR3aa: CATRQLLTGELFF

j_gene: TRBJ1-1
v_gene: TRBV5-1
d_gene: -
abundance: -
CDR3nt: TGCGCCAGCAGCTTGGAATTTTCGAAGCACACTGAAGCTTTCTTT
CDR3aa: CASSLEFSKHTEAFF

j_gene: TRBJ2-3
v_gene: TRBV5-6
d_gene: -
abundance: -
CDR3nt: TGTGCCAGCAGCCGGACGGGGTGGGACACAGATACGCAGTATTTT
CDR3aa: CASSRTGWDTDTQYF

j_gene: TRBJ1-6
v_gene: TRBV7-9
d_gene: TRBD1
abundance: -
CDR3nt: TGTGCCAGCAGCCCACAGGGGACTAGGTCACCCCTCCACTTT
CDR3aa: CASSPQGTRSPLHF

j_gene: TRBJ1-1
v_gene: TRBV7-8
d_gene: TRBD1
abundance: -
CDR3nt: TGTGCCAGCATTCAGGGGGCGACTACAAACACTGAAGCTTTCTTT
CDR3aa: CASIQGATTNTEAFF

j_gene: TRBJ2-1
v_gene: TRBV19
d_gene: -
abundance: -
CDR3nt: TGTGCCAGTAGTACTAACTACAATGAGCAGTTCTTC
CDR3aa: CASSTNYNEQFF

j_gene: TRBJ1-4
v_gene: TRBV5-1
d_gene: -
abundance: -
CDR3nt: TGCGCCAGCAGCTATGGACAGTTGACAACTAATGAAAAACTGTTTTTT
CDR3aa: CASSYGQLTTNEKLFF

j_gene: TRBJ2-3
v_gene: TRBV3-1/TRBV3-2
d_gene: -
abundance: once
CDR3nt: TGTGCCAGCAGCCCCCCCCCGGGTAACACAGATACGCAGTATTTT
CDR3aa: CASSPPPGNTDTQYF

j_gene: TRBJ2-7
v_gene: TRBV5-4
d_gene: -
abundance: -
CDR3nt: TGTGCCAGCAGCTTCCAGTCTCAGGGTTACGAGCAGTACTTC
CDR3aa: CASSFQSQGYEQYF

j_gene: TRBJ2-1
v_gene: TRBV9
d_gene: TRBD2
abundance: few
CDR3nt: TGTGCCAGCAGCGTATCGGGACTAGCGGGAGTTGGGTCGGATAATGAGCAGTTCTTC
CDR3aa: CASSVSGLAGVGSDNEQFF

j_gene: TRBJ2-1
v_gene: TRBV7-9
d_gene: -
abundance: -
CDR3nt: TGTGCCAGCAGCCCGAGAGCGGCGCAGGAATTTTACAATGAGCAGTTCTTC
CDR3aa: CASSPRAAQEFYNEQFF

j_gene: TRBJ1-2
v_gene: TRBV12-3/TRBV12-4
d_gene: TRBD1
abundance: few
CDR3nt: TGTGCCACATCTTCCCAGGGGGACTATGGCTACACCTTC
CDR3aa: CATSSQGDYGYTF

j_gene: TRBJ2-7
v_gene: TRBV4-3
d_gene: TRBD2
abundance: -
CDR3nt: TGCGCCAGCAGCCAAGATAGTACGGGACTAGCGTCCTACGAGCAGTACTTC
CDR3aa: CASSQDSTGLASYEQYF

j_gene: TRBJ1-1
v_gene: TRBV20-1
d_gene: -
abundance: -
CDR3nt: TGCAGTGCTTATGACAGTACTGAAGCTTTCTTT
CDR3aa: CSAYDSTEAFF

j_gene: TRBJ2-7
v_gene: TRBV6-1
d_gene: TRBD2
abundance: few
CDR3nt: TGTGCCAGCAGTGTAGGTCCCCCGGGACTAGCGACGACGTACGAGCAGTACTTC
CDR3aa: CASSVGPPGLATTYEQYF

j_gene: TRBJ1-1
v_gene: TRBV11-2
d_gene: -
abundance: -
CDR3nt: TGTGCCAGCAGCTACAATAACCAGGGGGAAGCTTTCTTT
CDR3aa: CASSYNNQGEAFF

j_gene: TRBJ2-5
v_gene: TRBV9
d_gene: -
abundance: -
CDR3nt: TGTGCCAGCAGCGTAGGCGGGGAGGCGACCCAGTACTTC
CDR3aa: CASSVGGEATQYF

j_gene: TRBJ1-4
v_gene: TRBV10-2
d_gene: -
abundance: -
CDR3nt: TGCGCCAGCAGGGAGAACCTGAGAGAAAAACTGTTTTTT
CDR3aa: CASRENLREKLFF

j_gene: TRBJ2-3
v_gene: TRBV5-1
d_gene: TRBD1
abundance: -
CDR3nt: TGCGCCAGCAGCCCGGGACAGATTATCACAGATACGCAGTATTTT
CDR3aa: CASSPGQIITDTQYF

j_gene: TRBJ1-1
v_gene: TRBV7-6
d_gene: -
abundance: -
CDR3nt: TGTGCCAGCAGCCCCGGTCAGGGGCCCCCTGGGAGTGAAGCTTTCTTT
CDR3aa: CASSPGQGPPGSEAFF

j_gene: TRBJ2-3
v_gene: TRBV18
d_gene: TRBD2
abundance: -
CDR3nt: TGTGCCAGCTCACCACCCAGGCGGGGGGACATCACAGATACGCAGTATTTT
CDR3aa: CASSPPRRGDITDTQYF

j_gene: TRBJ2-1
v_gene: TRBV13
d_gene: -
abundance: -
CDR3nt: TGTGCCAGCAGCCCGCTCTGGGGGTGGGGGCGCTCCTACAATGAGCAGTTCTTC
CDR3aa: CASSPLWGWGRSYNEQFF

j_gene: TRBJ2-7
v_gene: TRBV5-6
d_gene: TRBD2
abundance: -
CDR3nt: TGTGCCAGCAGCGAAGGGACTAGAGACGAGCAGTACTTC
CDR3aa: CASSEGTRDEQYF

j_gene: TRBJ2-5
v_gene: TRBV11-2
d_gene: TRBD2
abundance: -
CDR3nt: TGTGCCAGCAGCTTGCGGGGGGCAGTGGAAGAGACCCAGTACTTC
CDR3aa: CASSLRGAVEETQYF

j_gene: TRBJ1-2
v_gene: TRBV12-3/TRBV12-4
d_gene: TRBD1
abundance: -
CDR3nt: TGTGCCAGCAGTTTAGGCCAGGGGGTTAGCTACACCTTC
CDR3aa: CASSLGQGVSYTF

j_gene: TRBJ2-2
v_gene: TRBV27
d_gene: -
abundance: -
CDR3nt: TGTGCCAGCAGTTTGACAGGAGCCCCTACCTTGAACACCGGGGAGCTGTTTTTT
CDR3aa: CASSLTGAPTLNTGELFF

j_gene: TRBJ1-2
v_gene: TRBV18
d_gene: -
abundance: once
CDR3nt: TGTGCCAGCTCAGGGTCACAGAACTATGGCTACACCTTC
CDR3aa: CASSGSQNYGYTF